This is a list of T cell receptor beta chains from one sample in a study of OX40 agonist ivuxolimab in advanced cancers. Produced via immunoSEQ multiplex PCR; TCRdb's table is partial and in-frame only. Of about 98,000 clones detected, roughly 87% appear once; the ten largest clones hold over 0.4%. Sample: CD4+ or CD8+ T cells sorted from blood, taken in a trial of the OX40 agonist ivuxolimab. The receptors were sampled from an adult with an advanced solid tumor such as melanoma, head and neck, liver or kidney cancer. Each CDR3 is given with its conserved first and last residue.

TRBJ1-4	TRBV10-3	CAISEGMGAGEKLFF
TRBJ2-3	TRBV6-5	CASRGTSTDTQYF
TRBJ2-5	TRBV5-5	CASSPRLAGWQETQYF
TRBJ1-2	TRBV18	CASSPPTNWGYGYTF
TRBJ2-7	TRBV6-5	CASKDRGQQYF
TRBJ2-3	TRBV5-5	CASSLDVGTDTQYF
TRBJ1-2	TRBV27	CASSLRQHSGYTF
TRBJ1-1	TRBV9	CASSEGLLGTEAFF
TRBJ1-1	TRBV29-1	CSVADGRGTEAFF
TRBJ2-1	TRBV5-1	CASSSGPPSGGYNEQFF
TRBJ2-3	TRBV9	CASSVGGAGDTQYF
TRBJ1-1	TRBV18	CASSPTQNPEAFF
TRBJ2-7	TRBV18	CASSQSRDSSYEQYF
TRBJ2-7	TRBV18	CASSPSSQGSYEQYF
TRBJ2-2	TRBV7-9	CASSFVGQGNTGELFF
TRBJ1-2	TRBV5-1	CASSFPQGAAGYTF
TRBJ2-2	TRBV19	CASRDLTGRNTGELFF
TRBJ1-1	TRBV5-1	CASSLTPASEAFF
TRBJ2-1	TRBV9	CASSLSGGAYNEQFF
TRBJ2-5	TRBV19	CASRGGETQYF
TRBJ2-3	TRBV4-2	CASSPSARERTDTQYF
TRBJ2-4	TRBV5-1	CASSLREQARGINIQYF
TRBJ1-4	TRBV18	CASSPGGQRNEKLFF
TRBJ1-2	TRBV7-2	CASSPDGQYGYTF
TRBJ1-3	TRBV9	CASSVGRSSGNTIYF
TRBJ2-3	TRBV5-4	CASCLGQGTDTQYF
TRBJ1-4	TRBV7-2	CASSLGNRGGGEKLFF
TRBJ1-2	TRBV19	CASSIAREGASYGYTF
TRBJ1-2	TRBV6-5	CASSQRRTVNYGYTF
TRBJ2-7	TRBV9	CASTSGTGAYEQYF
TRBJ2-1	TRBV6-1	CATSLGGWGNEQFF
TRBJ1-1	TRBV5-1	CASSTGQQTEAFF
TRBJ1-1	TRBV6-5	CASSFSQGNTEAFF
TRBJ2-2	TRBV4-3	CASSPGTGITGELFF
TRBJ2-7	TRBV27	CASSFGTSAYEQYF
TRBJ2-2	TRBV18	CASSPLRLAGRSGELFF
TRBJ1-5	TRBV27	CASSFKLHQPQHF
TRBJ1-1	TRBV5-8	CASSLARAGAFF
TRBJ2-3	TRBV5-1	CASSLGRSTSTDTQYF
TRBJ1-5	TRBV18	CASSPQGASNQPQHF